Following are 29 T cell receptor beta chains from one sample sequenced in a study of a mutant IDH1 vaccine in newly diagnosed glioma. Their antigens are not known. Time point defined: week 23, last vaccination. Mutant IDH1 20-mer peptide, at 300 ug, made up each vaccine dose, with topical imiquimod. This table comes from immunoSEQ multiplex PCR, and its TCRdb copy is limited to in-frame clones, with some not included. This table has 50,000 to 70,000 clones, approximately 87% appearing once. The material was PBMCs, obtained from a glioma patient whose treatment included an IDH1 peptide vaccine. All receptors come from a man aged 18 to 30 with glioma.

Written as DNA, the CDR3 is TGTGCCAGCAGCGTAGAACCAGGTCCATATAATTCACCCCTCCACTTT. Translation: CASSVEPGPYNSPLHF. The rearrangement links TRBV9 to TRBJ1-6; no reliable D call. Per germline, CDR1 SGDLS and CDR2 YYNGEE. Between the trimmed V and J ends, which lost 0 bases and 4 bases, there was a span of 11 bases. This CDR3 is built from 16 residues.

The rearrangement uses TRBV7-9 and TRBJ1-3; 8 bases map to TRBD1. Germline assignment: CDR1 SEHNR and CDR2 FQNEAQ (reference sequence). V lost 5 bases, J lost 3 bases, and 9 bases stayed unmatched. The length of the CDR3 is 16 residues. The CDR3 bases are TGTGCCAGCAGCCACACAGGGGGAAGCGGTGGAAACACCATATATTTT. Translated: CASSHTGGSGGNTIYF.

The chain employs TRBV7-9 and TRBJ1-2; D not certain. Germline V gives CDR1 SEHNR, CDR2 FQNEAQ (reference sequence). The ends were cut back, 4 bases at V and 2 bases at J, with 8 bases in the middle. The CDR3 extends over 13 amino acids. In DNA, the CDR3 is TGTGCCAGCAGCTCGGGAGTGAACTATGGCTACACCTTC. It is translated as CASSSGVNYGYTF.

This clone was counted only a few times. The rearrangement joins TRBV6-1 to TRBJ1-2; D perhaps matches TRBD1 (6 bases). The germline gives CDR1 MNHNS, CDR2 SASEGT. The CDR3 runs 13 residues. Trimming left V 8 bases short and J 4 bases short, with 14 bases between. The chain's CDR3 is CASRQQGIYGYTF. The CDR3 nucleotides read TGTGCCAGCCGCCAACAGGGCATCTATGGCTACACCTTC.

This clone was seen only a few times. The genes are TRBV4-2 and TRBJ1-2; 7 positions agree with TRBD1. The CDR3 is 14 amino acids. V trimming: 1 base; J trimming: 5 bases; junction bases outside the gene matches: 4. The germline V gene has CDR1 LGHNA and CDR2 YNFKEQ. The CDR3 DNA sequence: TGTGCCAGCAGCCAAGGAGGGGGCCCGTATGGCTACACCTTC. Residues: CASSQGGGPYGYTF.

The V gene is TRBV9, the J gene TRBJ1-6; TRBD1 agrees at 7 bases. This CDR3 has 14 residues. Germline CDR1 reads SGDLS; CDR2 reads YYNGEE. With 4 bases clipped from V and 7 bases from J, the junction kept 5 bases outside the gene matches. Here the CDR3 reads CASSQDRLNSPLHF. CDR3 sequence (DNA): TGTGCCAGCAGCCAGGACAGGTTGAATTCACCCCTCCACTTT.

The chain is built from TRBV11-2 and TRBJ2-7; the D gene could be TRBD1 or TRBD2 (5 bases each). CDR3 length equals 13 residues. The germline gives CDR1 SGHAT, CDR2 FQNNGV. V lost 3 bases and J lost 6, with 12 bases in between. This CDR3 is CASSLRGFGEQYF. Written as DNA, the CDR3 is TGTGCCAGCAGCTTGAGGGGATTCGGCGAGCAGTACTTC.

This chain joins TRBV9 and TRBJ2-5; 12 bases agree with TRBD2. Germline values: CDR1 SGDLS, CDR2 YYNGEE. This CDR3 has 16 residues. V trimming: 3 bases; J trimming: 5 bases; junction bases outside the gene matches: 8. The CDR3 region is CASSATSGGLRETQYF. The CDR3 DNA sequence: TGTGCCAGCAGCGCGACTAGCGGGGGCCTCCGGGAGACCCAGTACTTC. The variable domain in full, with the rest retrieved from reference TRBV9 and TRBJ2-5, is DSGVTQTPKHLITATGQRVTLRCSPRSGDLSVYWYQQSLDQGLQFLIQYYNGEERAKGNILERFSAQQFPDLHSELNLSSLELGDSALYFCASSATSGGLRETQYFGPGTRLLVL.

The rearrangement uses TRBV5-6 and TRBJ1-5, with D perhaps matching TRBD1 (5 bases). The CDR3 consists of 18 residues. The V gene's germline CDR1 is SGHDT and CDR2 YYEEEE. Trimming took off 0 bases at V and 3 bases at J, with 19 bases between the two ends. As DNA, the CDR3 is TGTGCCAGCAGCTTGGGGGGCGACAGCCCGGGGCCCAATCAGCCCCAGCATTTT. It yields the protein CASSLGGDSPGPNQPQHF.

The chain is built from TRBV5-6 and TRBJ1-1, with TRBD1 matching 8 bases. This CDR3 spans 13 amino acids. Germline lookup yields CDR1 SGHDT and CDR2 YYEEEE. The trim removed 4 bases at V and 8 bases at J, leaving 7 bases unmatched. In nucleotides, the CDR3 is TGTGCCAGCAGCCCCGAGGGGACAGGAGAAGCTTTCTTT. This encodes CASSPEGTGEAFF.

The chain uses TRBV7-9 and TRBJ2-7; possibly TRBD2 for D (5 bases). Germline V gene data show CDR1 as SEHNR and CDR2 as FQNEAQ (reference sequence). The V end lost 1 base, the J end lost 3 bases, and 16 bases lay between the germline ends. This CDR3 comprises 16 residues. The CDR3 spells CASSLESGIGHYEQYF. The CDR3 DNA follows: TGTGCCAGCAGCTTAGAATCGGGAATAGGTCACTACGAGCAGTACTTC.

The chain combines TRBV5-4 with TRBJ2-2; maybe TRBD1 (5 bases). The CDR3 totals 13 residues. Between the trimmed V and J ends, which lost 0 bases and 6 bases, there was a span of 6 bases. From germline, CDR1 is SGHNT and CDR2 YYREEE (reference sequence). Here the CDR3 DNA reads TGTGCCAGCAGCTTGGAGACAGCCGGGGAGCTGTTTTTT. This translates into CASSLETAGELFF.

The genes are TRBV7-8 and TRBJ2-3; TRBD1 matches at 11 bases. CDR1 and CDR2 (germline): SGHVS, FQNEAQ. J gave up 3 bases and V 6 bases, and 5 bases lay outside the gene matches. The CDR3 has 15 amino acids. The CDR3 region has the DNA TGTGCCAGCAGAGGACAGGGGGCCTTGACAGATACGCAGTATTTT. This codes for CASRGQGALTDTQYF.

The chain combines TRBV7-6 with TRBJ2-7, with 8 bases matching TRBD1. There are 16 residues in the CDR3. The germline gives CDR1 SGHVS, CDR2 FNYEAQ. Germline trimming cut 5 bases from V and 5 bases from J; bases unmatched to any gene: 14. Here the CDR3 reads CASSPWGQESKDEQYF. In DNA, the CDR3 is TGTGCCAGCAGCCCGTGGGGACAGGAAAGTAAAGACGAGCAGTACTTC.

This clone is categorized as large. The V call is TRBV15, the J call TRBJ2-1, with D tentatively TRBD1 (5 bases). V was clipped by 0 bases and J by 0 bases, with 6 bases between them. Germline V gene sequence: CDR1 LNHNV, CDR2 YYDKDF (reference sequence). This CDR3 has 15 amino acids. The CDR3 reads CATSREGASYNEQFF. CDR3 nucleotide sequence: TGTGCCACCAGCAGAGAAGGGGCCTCCTACAATGAGCAGTTCTTC.

This clone qualifies as medium-sized (0.01 to 0.1%). The V call is TRBV5-6, the J call TRBJ2-7; TRBD1 matches 7 bases. V lost 3 bases and J lost 2; bases outside the gene matches: 5. Per the germline V gene, CDR1 is SGHDT and CDR2 is YYEEEE. This CDR3 contains 14 residues. CDR3 DNA sequence: TGTGCCAGCAGCTCCGACAGGGAGCCCTACGAGCAGTACTTC. Its protein is CASSSDREPYEQYF.

V usage is TRBV6-6 and J usage is TRBJ1-5; no definite D call. There are 14 residues in the CDR3. Germline V lookup: CDR1 MNHNY, CDR2 SVGAGI (reference sequence). V dropped 2 bases and J dropped 3 bases, with 8 bases sitting between them. The CDR3 coding sequence is TGTGCCAGCAGTTACCCTGAAAACAATCAGCCCCAGCATTTT. Protein: CASSYPENNQPQHF.

The genes are TRBV28 and TRBJ1-2; 8 bases map to TRBD1. Looked up from germline, CDR1 is MDHEN and CDR2 is SYDVKM. The CDR3 length is 14 residues. V gave up 6 bases and J gave up 7 bases; unmatched junction bases: 10. CDR3 protein: CASSPDRGLGGYTF. The CDR3 region has the DNA TGTGCCAGCAGCCCAGACAGGGGACTCGGTGGCTACACCTTC.

This clone turned up a few times. The chain recombines TRBV4-2 with TRBJ1-1; the match to TRBD1 covers 7 bases. The CDR3 contains 14 residues. Germline lookup yields CDR1 LGHNA and CDR2 YNFKEQ. The junction had 5 bases not matched to a gene; V was cut back by 3 bases and J by 4 bases. CDR3 in DNA: TGTGCCAGCAGCCATTGGACAGGTGGCACTGAAGCTTTCTTT. Its translation is CASSHWTGGTEAFF.

This clone occurred once. This chain uses TRBV4-2 with TRBJ1-5, with TRBD1 matching 8 bases. CDR3 length: 15 amino acids. The V and J ends lost 0 bases and 4 bases, in that order; junction bases with no gene match: 2. Germline values: CDR1 LGHNA, CDR2 YNFKEQ. The CDR3: CASSQDGQGNQPQHF. For the CDR3, the DNA is TGTGCCAGCAGCCAAGACGGACAGGGTAATCAGCCCCAGCATTTT.

CDR3 sequence (DNA): TGTGCCAGCAGCCCCACAGGGTCCTACGAGCAGTACTTC. Translated: CASSPTGSYEQYF. This sequence joins TRBV14 and TRBJ2-7; possibly TRBD1 for D (6 bases). Trimming left V 4 bases short and J 1 base short, with 8 bases between. CDR1 SGHDN and CDR2 FVKESK come from the germline V gene. This CDR3 has 13 residues.

V gene TRBV6-5 combines with J gene TRBJ1-3; D is unclear. Germline CDR1 MNHEY, CDR2 SVGAGI. The CDR3 totals 15 residues. V was clipped by 6 bases and J by 0 bases, with 12 bases between them. This CDR3 is CASRLTPNSGNTIYF. The CDR3 coding sequence is TGTGCCAGCAGGCTGACACCTAACTCTGGAAACACCATATATTTT.

There are a few counts of this clone. The chain links TRBV30 to TRBJ1-1; tentatively, D is TRBD1 (5 bases). This CDR3 has 16 amino acids. V lost 0 bases, J lost 1 base, and 15 bases lay in between. CDR1 and CDR2 (germline): GTSNPN, SVGIG (reference sequence). CDR3 in amino acids: CAWSVSRVGGNTEAFF. CDR3 coding DNA: TGTGCCTGGAGTGTATCTCGGGTCGGGGGGAACACTGAAGCTTTCTTT. The full variable domain, completed using reference TRBV30 and TRBJ1-1, is SQTIHQWPATLVQPVGSPLSLECTVEGTSNPNLYWYRQAAGRGLQLLFYSVGIGQISSEVPQNLSASRPQDRQFILSSKKLLLSDSGFYLCAWSVSRVGGNTEAFFGQGTRLTVV.

The rearrangement links TRBV10-3 to TRBJ2-7, with D unclear. This CDR3 contains 14 residues. Trimming removed 0 bases from V and 5 bases from J, with 11 bases in between. CDR1 is ENHRY and CDR2 is SYGVKD in the germline V gene. This chain's CDR3 is CAISESEDWNEQYF. The CDR3 nucleotides read TGTGCCATCAGTGAGTCAGAGGATTGGAACGAGCAGTACTTC.

The genes are TRBV2 and TRBJ1-2; 8 bases match TRBD1. The germline V gene has CDR1 SNHLY and CDR2 FYNNEI. The CDR3 sequence is 15 residues long. Trimming took 7 bases from V and 8 from J; bases not matched to a gene: 15. CDR3 nucleotides: TGTGCCAGCACACCGACGACAGGGGTCCTGGGCGGCTACACCTTC. Residues: CASTPTTGVLGGYTF.

V is TRBV10-3 and J is TRBJ2-2; 10 positions agree with TRBD1. The CDR3 sequence is 16 residues long. CDR1 and CDR2 (germline): ENHRY, SYGVKD. V dropped 3 bases and J dropped 6; count of bases not matched to a gene: 7. The CDR3 bases are TGTGCCATCAGTGAATTTGGGACAGGGGAGGCCGGGGAGCTGTTTTTT. Translated, it gives CAISEFGTGEAGELFF.

This clone was recorded a few times. The gene calls are TRBV29-1 and TRBJ1-2, with unresolved D. The CDR3 is 15 amino acids. The V gene lost 6 bases and the J gene lost 2 bases, with 19 bases spanning the gap. In germline, CDR1 is SQVTM, CDR2 ANQGSEA. The DNA of the CDR3 is TGCAGCGTGATAATACCGTCGGGCCCAAACTATGGCTACACCTTC. Translated: CSVIIPSGPNYGYTF. The full variable domain, completed using reference TRBV29-1 and TRBJ1-2, is SAVISQKPSRDICQRGTSLTIQCQVDSQVTMMFWYRQQPGQSLTLIATANQGSEATYESGFVIDKFPISRPNLTFSTLTVSNMSPEDSSIYLCSVIIPSGPNYGYTFGSGTRLTVV.

This rearrangement joins TRBV30 to TRBJ2-4, with TRBD2 as a possible D gene (5 bases). Germline V gene lookup returns CDR1 GTSNPN and CDR2 SVGIG (reference sequence). The CDR3 consists of 14 residues. V gave up 4 bases and J gave up 7 bases, with 17 bases separating them. The DNA for the CDR3 is TGTGCCTGGATGTTGGAGAGGGTATCGAACATTCAGTACTTC. Translating gives CAWMLERVSNIQYF.

The chain links TRBV7-9 to TRBJ1-1, with 10 bases lining up with TRBD1. Germline CDR1 is SEHNR and CDR2 is FQNEAQ (reference sequence). V shed 2 bases and J 8 bases; nucleotides not matched to a gene: 11. The CDR3 totals 16 residues. CDR3 residues: CASSLFGTGERVEAFF. CDR3 coding DNA: TGTGCCAGCAGCTTATTCGGGACAGGGGAAAGGGTGGAAGCTTTCTTT.